These T cell receptor beta chains were read from a single sample in a study of cytomegalovirus exposure and HLA in healthy donors. The table came from immunoSEQ multiplex PCR; TCRdb's copy has only in-frame clones and leaves some out. The sample records about 190,000 clones, roughly 75% being singletons. Specimen: PBMCs. The receptors stem from a young man in good health and CMV-seropositive. Each CDR3 is given with its conserved first and last residue. The D gene is left open where the match is weak. Rows give clone size only sometimes, using once, few, many, or a class for an expanded clone.

j_call d_call v_call clone_size cdr3_aa cdr3_nt
TRBJ1-6 TRBD1 TRBV4-2 - CASSQDLFGTANSPLHF TGTGCCAGCAGCCAAGATCTATTCGGGACAGCTAATTCACCCCTCCACTTT
TRBJ2-7 - TRBV7-9 - CASSSQGPEQYF TGTGCCAGCAGCTCACAGGGACCCGAGCAGTACTTC
TRBJ2-3 TRBD1 TRBV11-2 - CASSRGDRGTDTQYF TGTGCCAGCAGCCGAGGGGACAGGGGTACAGATACGCAGTATTTT
TRBJ2-1 TRBD1 TRBV9 - CASSVDGTGVINEQFF TGTGCCAGCAGCGTAGATGGGACAGGGGTGATCAATGAGCAGTTCTTC
TRBJ2-1 TRBD2 TRBV6-5 - CASSYSGLAGERQFF TGTGCCAGCAGTTACTCGGGTCTAGCGGGAGAAAGGCAGTTCTTC
TRBJ2-1 - TRBV18 - CASSPEAGSYNEQFF TGTGCCAGCTCACCAGAGGCGGGGTCCTACAATGAGCAGTTCTTC
TRBJ1-2 - TRBV5-6 once CASGSGGGMDGYTF TGTGCCAGCGGCTCCGGGGGGGGCATGGATGGCTACACCTTC
TRBJ2-7 - TRBV27 - CASSFRMRTVPYEQYF TGTGCCAGCAGTTTTAGGATGCGGACAGTTCCCTACGAGCAGTACTTC
TRBJ1-1 - TRBV27 - CASSSTQTLSMRNTEAFF TGTGCCAGCAGTTCCACGCAGACATTATCGATGAGAAACACTGAAGCTTTCTTT
TRBJ2-3 TRBD1 TRBV2 - CASSEGVRGTDTQYF TGTGCCAGCAGTGAAGGGGTCAGGGGGACAGATACGCAGTATTTT
TRBJ2-1 TRBD2 TRBV14 - CASSGGLAGAEQFF TGTGCCAGCAGCGGTGGACTAGCGGGAGCTGAGCAGTTCTTC
TRBJ1-5 - TRBV4-2 - CASSQSGGGSGQPQHF TGTGCCAGCAGCCAATCGGGCGGGGGGTCAGGGCAGCCCCAGCATTTT
TRBJ1-4 TRBD1 TRBV4-1 - CASSLYDRAGEKLFF TGCGCCAGCAGCCTTTACGACAGGGCAGGTGAAAAACTGTTTTTT
TRBJ1-2 - TRBV30 few CAWSVGSGYGYTF TGTGCCTGGAGTGTAGGAAGCGGCTATGGCTACACCTTC
TRBJ2-3 TRBD1 TRBV30 - CAWSRGTGDWDTQYF TGTGCCTGGAGCCGGGGGACAGGGGATTGGGATACGCAGTATTTT
TRBJ1-5 TRBD1 TRBV27 - CASSFISPDRGGNQPQHF TGTGCCAGCAGTTTTATTTCCCCAGACAGGGGAGGTAATCAGCCCCAGCATTTT
TRBJ1-2 - TRBV2 - CASSEGQNYGYTF TGTGCCAGCAGTGAAGGGCAAAACTATGGCTACACCTTC
TRBJ1-3 TRBD1 TRBV7-9 once CASSLGQLSSGNTIYF TGTGCCAGCAGCCTGGGACAGCTTTCGTCTGGAAACACCATATATTTT
TRBJ1-4 - TRBV28 - CASKRVMGEKLFF TGTGCCAGCAAGAGGGTAATGGGGGAAAAACTGTTTTTT
TRBJ1-6 TRBD1 TRBV7-9 - CASSLTDRTGSPLHF TGTGCCAGCAGCTTAACCGACAGGACAGGCTCACCCCTCCACTTT
TRBJ1-2 - TRBV6-4 - CASSAETGYGYTF TGTGCCAGCAGCGCCGAGACAGGATATGGCTACACCTTC
TRBJ2-2 - TRBV7-9 - CASSDYVEAGELFF TGTGCCAGCAGTGACTATGTTGAAGCCGGGGAGCTGTTTTTT
TRBJ1-5 - TRBV6-1 few CASSGQQNQPQHF TGTGCCAGCAGCGGACAGCAAAATCAGCCCCAGCATTTT
TRBJ2-2 TRBD2 TRBV19 - CASSIEGRGTGELFF TGTGCCAGTAGCATTGAGGGGCGGGGGACCGGGGAGCTGTTTTTT
TRBJ2-1 - TRBV30 few CAWSTRQVGQFF TGTGCCTGGAGTACCCGACAGGTCGGGCAGTTCTTC
TRBJ1-2 - TRBV6-5 few CASSYQARAYGYTF TGTGCCAGCAGTTACCAGGCAAGAGCCTATGGCTACACCTTC
TRBJ1-4 - TRBV5-4 - CASSSAGRSGEKLFF TGTGCCAGCAGCAGCGCGGGACGGTCTGGTGAAAAACTGTTTTTT